This T cell receptor beta chain stems from a study of blood T cell repertoires in COVID-19. About the research overall: PBMCs, B-cell-depleted T cells, or T cells were the source of the cDNA or gDNA that made up the material.

How the authors handled the data: Quantification of nucleated cells was approximated via reference gene primer amplification. Produced via immunoSEQ multiplex PCR; TCRdb's table is partial and in-frame only. Clonal size and the V and J genes are those of that table, whereas D and trimming came from the DNA. The profile shows about 210,000 clones, 88% of them singletons. Germline trimming cut 1 base from V and 10 bases from J; bases unmatched to any gene: 4. The germline V gene encodes CDR1 KGHSH and CDR2 LQKENI. This CDR3 has 13 residues. The chain recombines TRBV18 with TRBJ2-1; 7 bases align to TRBD2. This TCR was sampled from a man in his sixties or seventies with acute or convalescent COVID-19. Sequenced material: peripheral blood. CDR3 protein: CASSPQERGEQFF. For the CDR3, the DNA is TGTGCCAGCTCACCACAAGAGCGGGGAGAGCAGTTCTTC.